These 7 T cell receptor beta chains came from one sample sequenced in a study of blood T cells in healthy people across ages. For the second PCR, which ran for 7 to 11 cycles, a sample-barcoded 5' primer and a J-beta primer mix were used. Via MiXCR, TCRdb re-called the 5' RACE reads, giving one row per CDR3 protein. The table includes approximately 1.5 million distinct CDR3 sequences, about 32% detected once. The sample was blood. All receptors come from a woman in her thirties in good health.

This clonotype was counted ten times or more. The CDR3 is CASSPGILAGGSNEQFF. In nucleotides, the CDR3 is TGCGCCAGCAGCCCTGGAATTCTAGCGGGAGGCTCCAATGAGCAGTTCTTC. This chain joins TRBV5-1 and TRBJ2-1, with TRBD2 identical over 11 bases. The germline CDR1 and CDR2 sequences are SGHRS and YFSETQ. V was pared by 4 bases and J by 6 bases, with 12 bases of the junction left unmatched. The CDR3 length is 17 residues.

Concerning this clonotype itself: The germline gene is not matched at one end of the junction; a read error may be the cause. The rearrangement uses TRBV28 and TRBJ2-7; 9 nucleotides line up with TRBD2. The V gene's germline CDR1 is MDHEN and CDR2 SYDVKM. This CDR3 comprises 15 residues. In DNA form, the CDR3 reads TGTGCCGGCAGTACCCAGCGGGAGGCCCCTAGAGAGCAGTACTTC. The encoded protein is CAGSTQREAPREQYF.

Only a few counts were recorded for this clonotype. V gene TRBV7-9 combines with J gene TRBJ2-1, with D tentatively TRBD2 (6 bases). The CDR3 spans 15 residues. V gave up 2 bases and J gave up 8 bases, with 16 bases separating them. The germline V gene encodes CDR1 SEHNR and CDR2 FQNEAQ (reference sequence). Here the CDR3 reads CASSLRDGSIDEQFF. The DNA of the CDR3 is TGTGCCAGCAGCTTAAGGGACGGGAGTATCGATGAGCAGTTCTTC.

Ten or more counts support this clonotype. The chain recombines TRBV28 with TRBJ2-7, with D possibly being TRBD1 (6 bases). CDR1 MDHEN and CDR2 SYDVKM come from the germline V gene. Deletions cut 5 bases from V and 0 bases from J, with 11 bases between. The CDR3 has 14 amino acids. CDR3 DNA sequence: TGTGCCAGCAGTACAGGGCCGAGCTCCTACGAGCAGTACTTC. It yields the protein CASSTGPSSYEQYF.

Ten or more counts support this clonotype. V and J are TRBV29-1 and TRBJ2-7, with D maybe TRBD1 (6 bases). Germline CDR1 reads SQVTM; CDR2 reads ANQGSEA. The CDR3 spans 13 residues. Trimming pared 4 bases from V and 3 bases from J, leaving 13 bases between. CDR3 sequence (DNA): TGCAGCGTTGTGGAGGACAGAGACTACGAGCAGTACTTC. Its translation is CSVVEDRDYEQYF.

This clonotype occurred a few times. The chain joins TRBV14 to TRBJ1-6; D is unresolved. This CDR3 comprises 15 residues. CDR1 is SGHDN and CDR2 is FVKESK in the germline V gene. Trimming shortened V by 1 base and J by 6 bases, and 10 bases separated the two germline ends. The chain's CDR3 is CASSQGHRFNSPLHF. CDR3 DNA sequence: TGTGCCAGCAGCCAAGGTCACAGATTTAATTCACCCCTCCACTTT.

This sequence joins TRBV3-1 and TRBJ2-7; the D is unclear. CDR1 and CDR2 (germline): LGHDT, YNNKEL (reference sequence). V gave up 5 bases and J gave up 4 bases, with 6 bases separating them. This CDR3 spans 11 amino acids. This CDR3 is CASSRFYEQYF. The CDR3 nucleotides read TGTGCCAGCAGCAGGTTTTACGAGCAGTACTTC.